This TCR beta chain was identified during a study of blood T cell repertoires in COVID-19. Study context: Acute and convalescent COVID-19 specimens originated in the United States, Italy and Spain. PBMCs, B-cell-depleted T cells, or T cells provided the cDNA or gDNA that made up the material.

CDR1 LNHNV and CDR2 YYDKDF come from the germline V gene (reference sequence). The CDR3 is 16 amino acids. Trimming at V came to 0 bases and at J to 4 bases, leaving 6 bases not matched to a gene. Per the original data handling: Estimation of nucleated cell counts relied on the amplification of reference gene primers. Method: immunoSEQ multiplex PCR; TCRdb's copy keeps in-frame clones and lacks some. The V and J calls and the clone size are those of that table, but D and trimming were determined from the DNA. Of about 160,000 clones listed, over 80% were seen once; the top ten hold 2.5% to 3.5%. The origin of this receptor is a woman aged 55-75 years with acute or convalescent COVID-19. The rearrangement links TRBV15 to TRBJ1-1, with TRBD1 identical over 9 bases. Sequenced: peripheral blood. The CDR3 nucleotides read TGTGCCACCAGCAGAGAAGGACCGGGACAGGGCACTGAAGCTTTCTTT. This encodes CATSREGPGQGTEAFF.